The 26 T cell receptor beta chains in this list originate from one sample, sequenced in a study of blood T cell repertoires in COVID-19. Clones were sequenced by immunoSEQ multiplex PCR, and TCRdb holds only the in-frame ones, with some missing. The repertoire includes 300,000 to 400,000 clones, over 80% of them detected once, and about 6% sits in the top ten. Sequenced input: peripheral blood. These receptors originate from a woman aged 50 to 60 with COVID-19, enrolled during active disease.

The rearrangement uses TRBV12-3 or TRBV12-4 and TRBJ1-1, with a tentative D call TRBD1 (6 bases). This CDR3 is 13 amino acids long. Trimming pared 5 bases from V and 1 base from J, leaving 8 bases between. The CDR3 spells CASSRDTNTEAFF. In nucleotides, the CDR3 is TGTGCCAGCAGTCGGGACACGAACACTGAAGCTTTCTTT.

J is TRBJ2-3 and V is TRBV5-1; tentative D call: TRBD1 (6 bases). CDR1 and CDR2 (germline): SGHRS, YFSETQ. This CDR3 region has 13 residues. V was shortened by 7 bases and J by 1 base, with 10 bases between the two germline ends. CDR3 DNA: TGCGCCAGCGGGACAAGTCGCACAGATACGCAGTATTTT. Amino acid sequence: CASGTSRTDTQYF.

The chain couples TRBV18 to TRBJ2-7; tentatively, D is TRBD1 (5 bases). Trimming removed 2 bases at V and 4 bases at J, with 15 bases between. Germline CDR1 reads KGHSH; CDR2 reads LQKENI. There are 15 residues in the CDR3. The CDR3: CASSPTTGAAYEQYF. CDR3 in DNA: TGTGCCAGCTCACCAACCACAGGAGCAGCGTACGAGCAGTACTTC.

This chain uses TRBV6-7 with TRBJ2-5; 12 positions match TRBD2. TRBV6-7 is an open reading frame whose function is uncertain. The CDR3 runs to 19 residues. The V and J ends lost 0 bases and 1 base, in that order; junction bases with no gene match: 9. The CDR3 reads CASSYSVTSGSYLQETQYF. Here the CDR3 DNA reads TGTGCCAGCAGTTACTCTGTGACTAGCGGGAGCTATCTCCAAGAGACCCAGTACTTC.

V usage is TRBV19 and J usage is TRBJ1-5; tentative D call: TRBD1 (5 bases). V lost 4 bases to trimming and J lost 3 bases, with 10 bases between them. This CDR3 comprises 14 residues. The germline V gene has CDR1 LNHDA and CDR2 SQIVND (reference sequence). CDR3: CASSTSGYNQPQHF. Here the CDR3 DNA reads TGTGCCAGTAGTACCTCAGGGTACAATCAGCCCCAGCATTTT. The entire variable domain, with the rest obtained from reference TRBV19 and TRBJ1-5, is as follows: DGGITQSPKYLFRKEGQNVTLSCEQNLNHDAMYWYRQDPGQGLRLIYYSQIVNDFQKGDIAEGYSVSREKKESFPLTVTSAQKNPTAFYLCASSTSGYNQPQHFGDGTRLSIL.

This clone was recorded once. The V call is TRBV27, the J call TRBJ2-3; the D gene is possibly TRBD2 (5 bases). The CDR3 is made up of 17 amino acids. The germline V gene has CDR1 MNHEY and CDR2 SMNVEV (reference sequence). Trimming removed 7 bases at V and 1 base at J, with 21 bases between. DNA for the CDR3: TGTGCCAGCACCACTTGGGAGTACAGATGGTGCACAGATACGCAGTATTTT. Translating gives CASTTWEYRWCTDTQYF.

The V call is TRBV5-6, the J call TRBJ1-1; D might be TRBD1 (5 bases). The CDR3 extends over 16 amino acids. The V gene lost 1 base and the J gene lost 3 bases, with 16 bases spanning the gap. Germline assignment: CDR1 SGHDT and CDR2 YYEEEE. The CDR3 DNA is TGTGCCAGCAGCTTGACAAGGGGTAGTGAGGACACTGAAGCTTTCTTT. Translation: CASSLTRGSEDTEAFF.

The CDR3 nucleotides are TGCGCCAGCAGCGTAAGACAGGGTTCCTACAATGAGCAGTTCTTC. This encodes CASSVRQGSYNEQFF. V and J are TRBV5-1 and TRBJ2-1; 7 bases are a match to TRBD1. The V and J ends lost 4 bases and 1 base, in that order; junction bases with no gene match: 5. The germline CDR1 and CDR2 sequences are SGHRS and YFSETQ. This CDR3 is 15 amino acids long. The variable domain in full, completed from reference TRBV5-1 and TRBJ2-1, reads KAGVTQTPRYLIKTRGQQVTLSCSPISGHRSVSWYQQTPGQGLQFLFEYFSETQRNKGNFPGRFSGRQFSNSRSEMNVSTLELGDSALYLCASSVRQGSYNEQFFGPGTRLTVL.

The chain links TRBV19 to TRBJ2-3; 7 bases match TRBD2. The V gene end was trimmed by 1 base and the J gene end by 0 bases; junction bases not matched to a gene: 4. The germline CDR1 and CDR2 sequences are LNHDA and SQIVND (reference sequence). The CDR3 spans 16 residues. CDR3 protein: CASSIVAGWSTDTQYF. The CDR3 coding sequence is TGTGCCAGTAGTATAGTAGCGGGCTGGAGCACAGATACGCAGTATTTT.

This clone came up once. The gene calls are TRBV19 and TRBJ2-1; 14 bases line up with TRBD2. The CDR3 has 19 amino acids. J gave up 1 base and V 5 bases, and 10 bases lay outside the gene matches. Germline V gene data show CDR1 as LNHDA and CDR2 as SQIVND (reference sequence). The CDR3 nucleotides read TGTGCCAGTAGTTCTGGACTAGCGGGAGGACGTCAATCCTACAATGAGCAGTTCTTC. Protein: CASSSGLAGGRQSYNEQFF.

Only one count was recorded for this clone. The chain carries TRBV29-1 and TRBJ1-1, with a weak D call TRBD1 (5 bases). This CDR3 contains 12 residues. Germline CDR1 is SQVTM and CDR2 is ANQGSEA. V dropped 7 bases and J dropped 3 bases, with 12 bases sitting between them. CDR3 sequence: CSGGGGDTEAFF. Here the CDR3 DNA reads TGCAGCGGTGGCGGGGGGGACACTGAAGCTTTCTTT.

V gene TRBV19 combines with J gene TRBJ1-2, with 8 bases identical to TRBD1. Germline assignment: CDR1 LNHDA and CDR2 SQIVND (reference sequence). Unmatched junction bases numbered 6, after V lost 5 bases and J lost 4 bases. This CDR3 is built from 14 residues. CDR3 coding DNA: TGTGCCAGTAGTCCGACAGGGGCCATCTATGGCTACACCTTC. Protein product: CASSPTGAIYGYTF.

The chain uses TRBV24-1 and TRBJ2-7, with 8 bases identical to TRBD1. The junction had 10 bases not matched to a gene; V was cut back by 6 bases and J by 4 bases. Germline values: CDR1 KGHDR, CDR2 SFDVKD. This CDR3 has 15 residues. The CDR3 DNA reads TGTGCCACCAGTCAAACCGGGACAGGCCTTTACGAGCAGTACTTC. It yields the protein CATSQTGTGLYEQYF.

This chain connects TRBV7-3 to TRBJ2-6; no reliable D call. CDR1 is SGHTA and CDR2 is FQGTGA in the germline V gene. The CDR3 consists of 15 residues. The V end lost 0 bases, the J end lost 4 bases, and 7 bases lay between the germline ends. The CDR3, as DNA: TGTGCCAGCAGCTTAACGAGAAGCGGGGCCAACGTCCTGACTTTC. It is translated as CASSLTRSGANVLTF. Full variable domain (outside the CDR3, taken from reference TRBV7-3 and TRBJ2-6): GAGVSQTPSNKVTEKGKYVELRCDPISGHTALYWYRQSLGQGPEFLIYFQGTGAADDSGLPNDRFFAVRPEGSVSTLKIQRTERGDSAVYLCASSLTRSGANVLTFGAGSRLTVL.

The sample holds a few counts of this clone. V and J are TRBV18 and TRBJ1-3, with a possible D match to TRBD1 (6 bases). Deletions cut 4 bases from V and 4 bases from J, with 14 bases between. The CDR3 sequence is 15 residues long. CDR1 is KGHSH and CDR2 is LQKENI in the germline V gene. CDR3 in amino acids: CASSQGHSDGNTIYF. The DNA of the CDR3 is TGTGCCAGCTCACAGGGACACTCGGACGGAAACACCATATATTTT. Complete variable domain (other parts from reference TRBV18 and TRBJ1-3): NAGVMQNPRHLVRRRGQEARLRCSPMKGHSHVYWYRQLPEEGLKFMVYLQKENIIDESGMPKERFSAEFPKEGPSILRIQQVVRGDSAAYFCASSQGHSDGNTIYFGEGSWLTVV.

V and J are TRBV11-1 and TRBJ2-1, with 12 bases aligning to TRBD2. V lost 2 bases and J lost 6; bases outside the gene matches: 5. Germline-derived CDR1 and CDR2 are SGHAT and FQDESV (reference sequence). The CDR3 length is 16 residues. As DNA, the CDR3 is TGTGCCAGCAGCTTAATATCTAGCGGGAGGGCCAATGAGCAGTTCTTC. It codes for CASSLISSGRANEQFF. Variable domain in full (rest from reference TRBV11-1 and TRBJ2-1): EAEVAQSPRYKITEKSQAVAFWCDPISGHATLYWYRQILGQGPELLVQFQDESVVDDSQLPKDRFSAERLKGVDSTLKIQPAELGDSAMYLCASSLISSGRANEQFFGPGTRLTVL.

This sequence joins TRBV12-5 and TRBJ2-3; possible D gene TRBD1, 5 bases. The V gene lost 1 base and the J gene lost 6 bases, with 14 bases spanning the gap. This CDR3 is built from 15 residues. Per the germline V gene, CDR1 is LGHNT and CDR2 is FRNRAP. This CDR3 is CASGLESGIGDTQYF. CDR3 in DNA: TGTGCTAGTGGTTTGGAGTCAGGGATTGGCGATACGCAGTATTTT.

The chain joins TRBV3-1 (or the pseudogene TRBV3-2) to TRBJ2-3, with D hard to call. The CDR3 has 16 residues. Germline V gene lookup returns CDR1 LGHDT and CDR2 YNNKEL (reference sequence). V lost 0 bases to trimming and J lost 3 bases, with 13 bases between them. The CDR3 nucleotides are TGTGCCAGCAGCCAAGACAGAACCTTACCTACAGATACGCAGTATTTT. Protein: CASSQDRTLPTDTQYF.

The chain recombines TRBV28 with TRBJ1-1; TRBD1 agrees at 8 bases. The V gene end was trimmed by 5 bases and the J gene end by 4 bases; junction bases not matched to a gene: 15. The CDR3 runs 17 residues. Germline-derived CDR1 and CDR2 are MDHEN and SYDVKM. CDR3: CASSTGQGGVWGTEAFF. For the CDR3, the DNA is TGTGCCAGCAGTACAGGACAGGGAGGCGTTTGGGGCACTGAAGCTTTCTTT.

The V and J genes are TRBV5-1 and TRBJ2-2, with a tentative D call TRBD1 (5 bases). This CDR3 contains 15 residues. V was cut by 0 bases and J by 3 bases, with 9 bases left in between. CDR1 SGHRS and CDR2 YFSETQ come from the germline V gene. The CDR3 region is CASSLASGYTGELFF. CDR3 DNA sequence: TGCGCCAGCAGCTTGGCTTCAGGGTACACCGGGGAGCTGTTTTTT.

The genes are TRBV3-1 (or the pseudogene TRBV3-2) and TRBJ2-7; a weak D match, TRBD1 (6 bases). V lost 4 bases and J 5 bases, leaving 15 bases between the germline ends. The CDR3 is made up of 14 amino acids. CDR1 and CDR2 (germline): LGHDT, YNNKEL (reference sequence). The CDR3 DNA is TGTGCCAGCAGCCTCACAGGGATTTACGACGAGCAGTACTTC. This codes for CASSLTGIYDEQYF.

This chain connects TRBV29-1 to TRBJ2-3; 7 positions agree with TRBD2. This CDR3 is 13 amino acids long. Germline trimming cut 3 bases from V and 2 bases from J; bases unmatched to any gene: 2. CDR1 is SQVTM and CDR2 is ANQGSEA in the germline V gene. This chain's CDR3 is CSVESGITDTQYF. In DNA, the CDR3 is TGCAGCGTTGAGAGCGGGATCACAGATACGCAGTATTTT.

As concerns this clone: This CDR3 is missing its conserved last phenylalanine or tryptophan, likely due to a read error. The DNA is omitted, as the CDR3 cannot be located on it reliably, and the CDR3 follows TCRdb's listing. The chain has TRBV6-1 and TRBJ1-4; the table assigns TRBD1, which was not confirmed against the DNA. Germline-derived CDR1 and CDR2 are MNHNS and SASEGT. Counting both end residues, the CDR3 totals 13 amino acids. The CDR3 protein is CASSEILRDRKFY.

This sequence joins TRBV15 and TRBJ2-7; possibly TRBD2 for D (5 bases). Trimming removed 3 bases at V and 5 bases at J, with 14 bases between. CDR3 length: 14 residues. Per germline, CDR1 LNHNV and CDR2 YYDKDF (reference sequence). As DNA, the CDR3 is TGTGCCACCAGCAGTTTCGAGGGAGCGGACGAGCAGTACTTC. Its translation: CATSSFEGADEQYF. Full variable domain (remainder filled in from reference TRBV15 and TRBJ2-7): DAMVIQNPRYQVTQFGKPVTLSCSQTLNHNVMYWYQQKSSQAPKLLFHYYDKDFNNEADTPDNFQSRRPNTSFCFLDIRSPGLGDTAMYLCATSSFEGADEQYFGPGTRLTVT.

The V and J genes are TRBV30 and TRBJ2-4; 8 nucleotides agree with TRBD1. CDR1 GTSNPN and CDR2 SVGIG come from the germline V gene (reference sequence). J lost 6 bases, V lost 2 bases, and 3 bases had no gene match. The length of the CDR3 is 13 residues. The CDR3 protein is CAWSPGQGNIQYF. The CDR3 bases are TGTGCCTGGAGTCCAGGACAGGGAAACATTCAGTACTTC.

This sequence joins TRBV5-1 and TRBJ1-4; maybe TRBD1 (5 bases). Germline CDR1 and CDR2: SGHRS and YFSETQ. Trimming removed 3 bases from V and 4 bases from J, with 13 bases in between. The CDR3 loop spans 15 amino acids. The CDR3 here is CASSSWGPVNEKLFF. CDR3 sequence (DNA): TGCGCCAGCAGCTCCTGGGGCCCAGTTAATGAAAAACTGTTTTTT.